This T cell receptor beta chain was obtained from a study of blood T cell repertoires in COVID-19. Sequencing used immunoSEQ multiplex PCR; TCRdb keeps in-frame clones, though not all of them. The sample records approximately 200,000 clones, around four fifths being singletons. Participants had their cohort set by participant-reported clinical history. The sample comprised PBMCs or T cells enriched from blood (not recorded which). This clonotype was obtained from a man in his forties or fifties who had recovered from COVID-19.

CDR3 sequence (DNA): TGTGCCAGCAGCTTAGCCGGATTCAGGACAGGGGATCGCAGGAGATATGGCTACACCTTC. Its protein is CASSLAGFRTGDRRRYGYTF. V is TRBV7-8 and J is TRBJ1-2; 9 bases map to TRBD1. With 0 bases clipped from V and 5 bases from J, the junction kept 19 bases outside the gene matches. Germline loops: CDR1 SGHVS, CDR2 FQNEAQ. The CDR3 has 20 amino acids. Based on the CDR3 plus reference TRBV7-8 and TRBJ1-2, the full variable domain is GAGVSQSPRYKVAKRGQDVALRCDPISGHVSLFWYQQALGQGPEFLTYFQNEAQLDKSGLPSDRFFAERPEGSVSTLKIQRTQQEDSAVYLCASSLAGFRTGDRRRYGYTFGSGTRLTVV.